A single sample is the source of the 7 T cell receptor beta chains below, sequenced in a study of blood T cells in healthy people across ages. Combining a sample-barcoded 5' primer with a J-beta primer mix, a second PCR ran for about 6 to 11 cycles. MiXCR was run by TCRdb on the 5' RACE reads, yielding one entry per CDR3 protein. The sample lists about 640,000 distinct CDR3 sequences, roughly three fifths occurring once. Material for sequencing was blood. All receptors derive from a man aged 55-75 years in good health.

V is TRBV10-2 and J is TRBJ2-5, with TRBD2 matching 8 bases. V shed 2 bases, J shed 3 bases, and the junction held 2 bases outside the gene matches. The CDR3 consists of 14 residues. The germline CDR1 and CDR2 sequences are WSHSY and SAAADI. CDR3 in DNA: TGCGCCAGCAGTGAGCCAGCGGGGGAAGAGACCCAGTACTTC. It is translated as CASSEPAGEETQYF.

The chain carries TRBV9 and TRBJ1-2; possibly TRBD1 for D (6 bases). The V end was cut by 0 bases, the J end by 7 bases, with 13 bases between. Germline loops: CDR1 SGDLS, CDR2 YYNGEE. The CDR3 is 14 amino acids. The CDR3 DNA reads TGTGCCAGCAGCGTAGAAACAGGGCCTCGTGGCTACACCTTC. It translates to CASSVETGPRGYTF.

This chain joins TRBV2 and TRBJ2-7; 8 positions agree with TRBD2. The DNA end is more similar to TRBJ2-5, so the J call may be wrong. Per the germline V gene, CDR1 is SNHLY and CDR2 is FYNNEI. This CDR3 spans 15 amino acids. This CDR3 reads CASSELAGMSKTQYF. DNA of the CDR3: TGTGCCAGCAGTGAGTTAGCGGGGATGTCGAAGACCCAGTACTTC.

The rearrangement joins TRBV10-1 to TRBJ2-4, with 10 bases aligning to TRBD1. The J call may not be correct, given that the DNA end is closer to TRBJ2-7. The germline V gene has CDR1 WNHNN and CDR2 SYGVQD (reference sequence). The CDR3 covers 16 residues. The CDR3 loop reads CASSESPTGGKYEQYF. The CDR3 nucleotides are TGCGCCAGCAGTGAGTCGCCGACAGGGGGCAAGTACGAGCAGTACTTC.

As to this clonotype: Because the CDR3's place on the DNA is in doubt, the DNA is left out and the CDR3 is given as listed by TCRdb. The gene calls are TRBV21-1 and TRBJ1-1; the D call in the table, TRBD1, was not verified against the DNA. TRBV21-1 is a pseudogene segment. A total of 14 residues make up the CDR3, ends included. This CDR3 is CASSKVGAGTEAFF.

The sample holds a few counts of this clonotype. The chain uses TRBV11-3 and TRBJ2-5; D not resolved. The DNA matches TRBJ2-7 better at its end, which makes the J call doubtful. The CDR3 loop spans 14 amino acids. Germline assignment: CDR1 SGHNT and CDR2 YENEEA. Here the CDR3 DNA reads TGTGCCAGCAGCTTAGGGCACGGTCCCTACGAGCAGTACTTC. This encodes CASSLGHGPYEQYF.

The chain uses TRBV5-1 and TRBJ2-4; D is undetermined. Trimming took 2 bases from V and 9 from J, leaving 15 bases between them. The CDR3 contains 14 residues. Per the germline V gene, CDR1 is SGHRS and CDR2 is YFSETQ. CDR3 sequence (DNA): TGCGCCAGCAGCTTAGGACCCCCGGACGGCATTCAGTACTTC. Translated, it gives CASSLGPPDGIQYF.